The 26 T cell receptor beta chains below come from one sample, sequenced in a study of cytomegalovirus exposure and HLA in healthy donors. The PCR ran on 60 Vbeta and 13 Jbeta primers. Sequencing was performed with immunoSEQ multiplex PCR; in TCRdb, only in-frame clones are kept and a portion is missing. Of approximately 140,000 clones listed, around 85% are singletons. Material for sequencing was PBMCs. The receptors shown here come from a middle-aged man in good health and CMV-seropositive.

CDR3 loop: CASIKGQGEANYGYTF. The CDR3 region has the DNA TGTGCCAGTATAAAAGGACAGGGGGAAGCTAACTATGGCTACACCTTC. The rearrangement links TRBV19 to TRBJ1-2; TRBD1 agrees at 10 bases. CDR3 length: 16 amino acids. The V and J ends lost 7 bases and 0 bases, in that order; junction bases with no gene match: 8. Germline CDR1 and CDR2: LNHDA and SQIVND (reference sequence).

The CDR3: CSARPPGTQYF. The CDR3 region has the DNA TGCAGTGCTAGACCCCCGGGTACCCAGTACTTC. The chain has TRBV20-1 and TRBJ2-5; no clear D. CDR3 length equals 11 residues. Germline CDR1 DFQATT, CDR2 SNEGSKA (reference sequence). Trimming took 2 bases from V and 8 from J, leaving 9 bases between them.

The J gene is TRBJ2-1, the V gene TRBV6-4; no definite D call. Germline V gives CDR1 MRHNA, CDR2 SNTAGT. Trimming removed 2 bases from V and 5 bases from J, with 7 bases in between. The CDR3 has 13 amino acids. CDR3 region: CASSDRLNNEQFF. As DNA, the CDR3 is TGTGCCAGCAGTGACCGTCTTAACAATGAGCAGTTCTTC.

The chain employs TRBV13 and TRBJ2-3; 8 nucleotides align to TRBD1. Germline CDR1 is PRHDT and CDR2 is FYEKMQ (reference sequence). V lost 4 bases and J lost 4; bases outside the gene matches: 10. CDR3 length: 16 residues. The chain's CDR3 is CASSSPEGRGPDTQYF. CDR3 DNA sequence: TGTGCCAGCAGCTCCCCCGAGGGCAGGGGGCCAGATACGCAGTATTTT.

The V call is TRBV6-6, the J call TRBJ1-2; a possible D gene is TRBD1 (5 bases). Trimming removed 10 bases at V and 8 bases at J, with 17 bases between. The germline gives CDR1 MNHNY, CDR2 SVGAGI (reference sequence). The CDR3 covers 12 residues. The CDR3 spells CATRQSVTGYTF. In DNA, the CDR3 is TGTGCCACCCGACAGTCCGTTACGGGCTACACCTTC.

This rearrangement joins TRBV4-3 to TRBJ1-1; unclear D gene. Germline V CDR1 and CDR2: LGHNA, YSLEER. The V end lost 0 bases, the J end lost 3 bases, and 8 bases lay between the germline ends. The CDR3 totals 14 residues. DNA for the CDR3: TGCGCCAGCAGCCAAGATCGAGGGTACACTGAAGCTTTCTTT. Its protein is CASSQDRGYTEAFF.

The CDR3, as DNA: TGTGCCAGCACCCCTCGAGGGAGCACAGATACGCAGTATTTT. Encoded protein: CASTPRGSTDTQYF. This sequence joins TRBV11-2 and TRBJ2-3, with a weak D call TRBD2 (5 bases). CDR1 is SGHAT and CDR2 is FQNNGV in the germline V gene. Trimming left V 7 bases short and J 0 bases short, with 11 bases between. The CDR3 loop spans 14 amino acids.

This clone was found a few times. The junction departs from the called germline gene at one end, perhaps through a read error. This chain joins TRBV7-9 and TRBJ2-2, with 7 bases fitting TRBD1. CDR3 length: 16 amino acids. Looked up from germline, CDR1 is SEHNR and CDR2 is FQNEAQ (reference sequence). CDR3 loop: CSSSLGTVRDTGELFF. CDR3 in DNA: TGTTCCAGCAGCCTTGGGACAGTACGTGACACCGGGGAGCTGTTTTTT. The full variable domain, in which reference TRBV7-9 and TRBJ2-2 provide the parts outside the CDR3, is DTGVSQNPRHKITKRGQNVTFRCDPISEHNRLYWYRQTLGQGPEFLTYFQNEAQLEKSRLLSDRFSAERPKGSFSTLEIQRTEQGDSAMYLCSSSLGTVRDTGELFFGEGSRLTVL.

J is TRBJ2-3 and V is TRBV5-6; 7 nucleotides agree with TRBD1. V lost 7 bases and J lost 2; bases outside the gene matches: 4. CDR1 and CDR2 from the germline V gene are SGHDT and YYEEEE. The CDR3 sequence is 13 residues long. CDR3 sequence: CASLGQDTDTQYF. DNA of the CDR3: TGTGCCAGCCTAGGACAGGACACAGATACGCAGTATTTT.

This clone appeared a single time. The V gene is TRBV5-1, the J gene TRBJ2-1; TRBD1 matches 9 bases. CDR1 SGHRS and CDR2 YFSETQ come from the germline V gene. The CDR3 is 16 residues long. V was pared by 0 bases and J by 6 bases, with 7 bases of the junction left unmatched. CDR3: CASSLVWGQGVNEQFF. The CDR3 DNA sequence: TGCGCCAGCAGCTTGGTTTGGGGACAGGGCGTCAATGAGCAGTTCTTC.

The chain combines TRBV10-2 with TRBJ2-1; 10 bases fit TRBD2. Germline CDR1 WSHSY, CDR2 SAAADI. This CDR3 contains 18 residues. After removal of 10 bases from V and 4 bases from J, the junction contained 19 bases not matched to a gene. The chain's CDR3 is CAIPRGNPTSGRYNEQFF. The CDR3 DNA reads as TGCGCCATCCCCAGGGGGAACCCGACTAGCGGGCGATACAATGAGCAGTTCTTC.

The V gene is TRBV6-6, the J gene TRBJ1-5, with D possibly being TRBD1 (6 bases). V lost 6 bases to trimming and J lost 5 bases, with 11 bases between them. The CDR3 consists of 13 residues. Germline CDR1 and CDR2: MNHNY and SVGAGI (reference sequence). The chain's CDR3 is CASSPGQYQPQHF. The CDR3 nucleotides read TGTGCCAGCAGCCCAGGACAGTATCAGCCCCAGCATTTT.

The chain couples TRBV10-1 to TRBJ1-1, with 8 bases identical to TRBD1. Per germline, CDR1 WNHNN and CDR2 SYGVQD (reference sequence). The CDR3 extends over 15 amino acids. J gave up 5 bases and V 3 bases, and 8 bases lay outside the gene matches. Here the CDR3 reads CASSDRGQGYTEAFF. The CDR3 DNA sequence: TGCGCCAGCAGTGACCGAGGACAGGGCTATACTGAAGCTTTCTTT.

On this clone: Other nucleotide sequences in the sample specify the same CDR3. This sequence joins TRBV7-9 and TRBJ2-3; perhaps TRBD2 as D (5 bases). V dropped 0 bases and J dropped 1 base, with 5 bases sitting between them. Germline CDR1 and CDR2: SEHNR and FQNEAQ (reference sequence). The CDR3 spans 14 residues. The CDR3 DNA is TGTGCCAGCAGCTTAGCGGGAGGCACAGATACGCAGTATTTT. The encoded protein is CASSLAGGTDTQYF.

V and J are TRBV7-9 and TRBJ2-2, with TRBD1 matching 10 bases. This CDR3 has 16 residues. Unmatched junction bases numbered 2, after V lost 1 base and J lost 3 bases. Looked up from germline, CDR1 is SEHNR and CDR2 is FQNEAQ (reference sequence). The CDR3 protein is CASSLGTGGDTGELFF. The CDR3 nucleotides read TGTGCCAGCAGCTTAGGGACAGGGGGTGACACCGGGGAGCTGTTTTTT.

This rearrangement joins TRBV19 to TRBJ1-6, with D possibly being TRBD1 (6 bases). The ends were cut back, 11 bases at V and 12 bases at J, with 17 bases in the middle. Germline CDR1 LNHDA, CDR2 SQIVND (reference sequence). The CDR3 contains 12 residues. The DNA of the CDR3 is TGTGCCGGAGGCAGGGGATCGGGACCCCTCCACTTT. This sequence encodes CAGGRGSGPLHF.

The chain recombines TRBV27 with TRBJ2-7, with D tentatively TRBD2 (6 bases). This CDR3 has 14 amino acids. The germline V and J ends were trimmed by 3 bases and 2 bases, with 11 bases remaining between them. Germline lookup yields CDR1 MNHEY and CDR2 SMNVEV (reference sequence). The CDR3 spells CASSFNGGTYEQYF. Written as DNA, the CDR3 is TGTGCCAGCAGTTTTAACGGGGGAACCTACGAGCAGTACTTC.

The gene calls are TRBV5-1 and TRBJ1-6, with D possibly matching TRBD1 (6 bases). Germline V CDR1 and CDR2: SGHRS, YFSETQ. V was trimmed by 4 bases and J by 15 bases, leaving 20 bases between them. This CDR3 contains 14 residues. The CDR3 DNA sequence: TGCGCCAGCAGCCCGGACAGACCAGAACGGCTCCTCCACTTT. This codes for CASSPDRPERLLHF.

This chain joins TRBV9 and TRBJ2-5; D is possibly TRBD1 (5 bases). V lost 4 bases and J lost 2, with 15 bases in between. Germline values: CDR1 SGDLS, CDR2 YYNGEE. The CDR3 sequence is 15 residues long. The CDR3 loop reads CASSPQGVAQETQYF. The CDR3 DNA sequence: TGTGCCAGCAGCCCCCAAGGGGTCGCTCAAGAGACCCAGTACTTC.

This sequence joins TRBV2 and TRBJ1-1; 9 bases match TRBD1. The CDR3 runs to 15 residues. CDR1 is SNHLY and CDR2 is FYNNEI in the germline V gene. The ends lost 5 bases at V and 5 bases at J; junction bases unmatched: 9. The CDR3 sequence: CASSKYGTGSTEAFF. The DNA of the CDR3 is TGTGCCAGCAGTAAATACGGGACAGGGAGTACTGAAGCTTTCTTT.

The V and J genes are TRBV11-3 and TRBJ2-7, with 7 bases aligning to TRBD1. With V trimmed by 5 bases and J by 2 bases, 12 bases remained unmatched. CDR3 length equals 16 residues. The germline gives CDR1 SGHNT, CDR2 YENEEA. CDR3 sequence (DNA): TGTGCCAGCAGCCCCAAATCCGGGACAGCTACCTACGAGCAGTACTTC. It translates to CASSPKSGTATYEQYF.

The gene calls are TRBV10-2 and TRBJ2-2; 11 bases line up with TRBD2. The CDR3 loop spans 14 amino acids. Per germline, CDR1 WSHSY and CDR2 SAAADI. The V and J ends lost 7 bases and 8 bases, in that order; junction bases with no gene match: 6. The CDR3 sequence is CASKLAGDAGELFF. The CDR3 bases are TGCGCCAGCAAACTAGCGGGAGATGCTGGGGAGCTGTTTTTT.

The rearrangement uses TRBV5-6 and TRBJ1-5; 12 positions match TRBD1. CDR1 SGHDT and CDR2 YYEEEE come from the germline V gene. The CDR3 spans 15 residues. The J segment lost 6 bases and the V segment lost 4 bases, leaving 5 bases of the junction unmatched. CDR3 DNA sequence: TGTGCCAGCAGCAGGGGACAGGGGGCCGGTCAGCCCCAGCATTTT. Residues: CASSRGQGAGQPQHF.

V is TRBV7-6 and J is TRBJ2-3; 7 bases are shared with TRBD1. The J segment lost 1 base and the V segment lost 2 bases, leaving 12 bases of the junction unmatched. The CDR3 is 18 residues long. The V gene's germline CDR1 is SGHVS and CDR2 FNYEAQ. CDR3 loop: CASSLNRGLASRTDTQYF. The CDR3 region has the DNA TGTGCCAGCAGCTTAAACAGGGGCCTCGCTTCCCGCACAGATACGCAGTATTTT.

This chain uses TRBV6-1 with TRBJ1-4, with D maybe TRBD1 (6 bases). Germline CDR1 and CDR2: MNHNS and SASEGT. V was trimmed by 6 bases and J by 3 bases, leaving 14 bases between them. This CDR3 comprises 15 residues. Written as DNA, the CDR3 is TGTGCCAGCAGGGAGGGGGGGGCGTCTAATGAAAAACTGTTTTTT. Its translation: CASREGGASNEKLFF.

The V call is TRBV30, the J call TRBJ2-5, with a tentative D call TRBD1 (7 bases). Per germline, CDR1 GTSNPN and CDR2 SVGIG (reference sequence). V dropped 2 bases and J dropped 7 bases, with 14 bases sitting between them. The CDR3 runs to 13 residues. The chain's CDR3 is CAWSSTQGGTQYF. The DNA of the CDR3 is TGTGCCTGGAGTTCGACTCAGGGGGGGACCCAGTACTTC.